Presented here are 19 T cell receptor beta chains from one specimen sequenced in a study of human T cells and chemical hapten exposure. MiXCR was run by TCRdb on the RACE reads, yielding one entry per CDR3 protein. The data contain 65,000 to 95,000 distinct CDR3 sequences, about 8.6% of them singletons. The time point here: healthy volunteer bleed at 6 weeks. Unfractionated whole blood yielded the extracted total RNA. Sequenced input: whole blood. These receptors all come from a female donor in good health. Some clones in this sample may be carry-over from other donors' samples.

This clonotype was seen repeatedly, ten times or more. This chain joins TRBV12-3 or TRBV12-4 and TRBJ1-5; TRBD1 agrees at 7 bases. The CDR3 has 13 amino acids. J lost 5 bases, V lost 6 bases, and 4 bases had no gene match. The CDR3 DNA follows: TGTGCCAGCAGCTGGGACAGAGATCAGCCCCAGCATTTT. Its protein is CASSWDRDQPQHF.

Ten or more counts support this clonotype. The V gene is TRBV14, the J gene TRBJ2-3, with unresolved D. The CDR3 extends over 13 amino acids. Trimming pared 5 bases from V and 0 bases from J, leaving 6 bases between. CDR1 and CDR2 (germline): SGHDN, FVKESK. CDR3 region: CASSALSTDTQYF. As DNA, the CDR3 is TGTGCCAGCAGCGCATTGAGCACAGATACGCAGTATTTT.

This clonotype was counted only a few times. J is TRBJ2-5 and V is TRBV5-1; TRBD2 aligns across 10 bases. Germline V gene data show CDR1 as SGHRS and CDR2 as YFSETQ. The CDR3 has 15 residues. V lost 0 bases, J lost 3 bases, and 2 bases stayed unmatched. As DNA, the CDR3 is TGCGCCAGCAGCTTGGACGGGACTAGCGAAGAGACCCAGTACTTC. Amino acids: CASSLDGTSEETQYF.

Concerning this clonotype: Being one base from a much bigger clone, this may be a read error. The chain is built from TRBV13 and TRBJ1-6; D remains unclear. The germline V gene has CDR1 PRHDT and CDR2 FYEKMQ (reference sequence). The CDR3 totals 15 residues. CDR3 amino acids: CASSLTGSYNAPLHF. The CDR3 coding sequence is TGTGCCAGCAGCTTAACGGGTTCCTATAATGCACCCCTCCACTTT.

Ten or more counts support this clonotype. J is TRBJ2-1 and V is TRBV7-9; 9 bases align to TRBD2. V was pared by 1 base and J by 7 bases, with 14 bases of the junction left unmatched. Germline CDR1 reads SEHNR; CDR2 reads FQNEAQ (reference sequence). The CDR3 spans 18 residues. The CDR3 nucleotides read TGTGCCAGCAGCTTAGAATCGGCGGGCGGGGGGGCCGGAAATGAGCAGTTCTTC. It specifies CASSLESAGGGAGNEQFF.

The chain is built from TRBV20-1 and TRBJ1-4, with TRBD1 matching 11 bases. Germline CDR1 DFQATT, CDR2 SNEGSKA (reference sequence). V dropped 6 bases and J dropped 2; count of bases not matched to a gene: 17. The CDR3 has 19 residues. CDR3 coding DNA: TGCAGTGCCGCTGAACCCGGGACAGGGGGGATCGGCACTAATGAAAAACTGTTTTTT. This translates into CSAAEPGTGGIGTNEKLFF.

This clonotype has just a few counts. The chain employs TRBV7-2 and TRBJ1-4, with D maybe TRBD1 (6 bases). Germline V gene sequence: CDR1 SGHTA, CDR2 FQGNSA. The CDR3 has 15 residues. With 1 base removed from V and 6 bases from J, the gap between germline ends came to 12 bases. This chain's CDR3 is CASSLERAGDEKLFF. CDR3 nucleotide sequence: TGTGCCAGCAGCTTAGAAAGGGCAGGGGATGAAAAACTGTTTTTT. Supplemented by reference TRBV7-2 and TRBJ1-4, the full variable domain reads GAGVSQSPSNKVTEKGKDVELRCDPISGHTALYWYRQSLGQGLEFLIYFQGNSAPDKSGLPSDRFSAERTGGSVSTLTIQRTQQEDSAVYLCASSLERAGDEKLFFGSGTQLSVL.

This clonotype was counted a few times. The chain uses TRBV12-3 or TRBV12-4 and TRBJ1-2, with D uncertain. With 6 bases removed from V and 5 bases from J, the gap between germline ends came to 25 bases. This CDR3 region has 17 residues. CDR3 region: CASSLRGWEGMGYGYTF. The DNA for the CDR3 is TGTGCCAGCAGCCTGCGAGGGTGGGAGGGAATGGGGTATGGCTACACCTTC.

This chain's CDR3 is CASSAPGADTQYF. The CDR3 DNA reads as TGTGCCAGCTCGGCACCCGGTGCAGATACGCAGTATTTT. The J gene is TRBJ2-3, the V gene TRBV2; no clear D gene. Trimming left V 8 bases short and J 4 bases short, with 13 bases between. Germline CDR1 and CDR2: SNHLY and FYNNEI. CDR3 length equals 13 residues. The full variable domain, rest sourced from reference TRBV2 and TRBJ2-3, is EPEVTQTPSHQVTQMGQEVILRCVPISNHLYFYWYRQILGQKVEFLVSFYNNEISEKSEIFDDQFSVERPDGSNFTLKIRSTKLEDSAMYFCASSAPGADTQYFGPGTRLTVL.

This clonotype was seen a few times. This chain joins TRBV12-3 or TRBV12-4 and TRBJ1-5; 8 positions match TRBD1. This CDR3 comprises 14 residues. The V gene end was trimmed by 6 bases and the J gene end by 4 bases; junction bases not matched to a gene: 5. CDR3 sequence (DNA): TGTGCCAGCAGACTTACAGGGGGTAATCAGCCCCAGCATTTT. Protein product: CASRLTGGNQPQHF.

This clonotype was seen ten or more times. This chain uses TRBV9 with TRBJ1-5, with D maybe TRBD1 (5 bases). Germline CDR1 SGDLS, CDR2 YYNGEE. V was pared by 2 bases and J by 5 bases, with 11 bases between. The CDR3 length is 14 residues. The CDR3 loop is CASSVWRGYQPQHF. The CDR3 DNA reads TGTGCCAGCAGCGTGTGGAGGGGATATCAGCCCCAGCATTTT.

The chain uses TRBV11-2 and TRBJ2-7; D may be TRBD1 (6 bases). Germline-derived CDR1 and CDR2 are SGHAT and FQNNGV. The CDR3 is 13 residues long. With 4 bases removed from V and 2 bases from J, the gap between germline ends came to 9 bases. In DNA, the CDR3 is TGTGCCAGCAGCTCAACAGGGCCCTACGAGCAGTACTTC. It is translated as CASSSTGPYEQYF.

This clonotype was observed a few times. This chain joins TRBV2 and TRBJ2-2, with 8 bases matching TRBD1. Germline V gene sequence: CDR1 SNHLY, CDR2 FYNNEI. The CDR3 extends over 14 amino acids. J lost 6 bases, V lost 6 bases, and 6 bases had no gene match. CDR3 loop: CASRTGDDAGELFF. Written as DNA, the CDR3 is TGTGCCAGCAGGACAGGGGATGACGCCGGGGAGCTGTTTTTT. The whole variable domain, filled in from reference TRBV2 and TRBJ2-2, reads EPEVTQTPSHQVTQMGQEVILRCVPISNHLYFYWYRQILGQKVEFLVSFYNNEISEKSEIFDDQFSVERPDGSNFTLKIRSTKLEDSAMYFCASRTGDDAGELFFGEGSRLTVL.

This clonotype was seen more than once but under ten times. This chain links TRBV7-8 with TRBJ2-2; D unresolved. This CDR3 comprises 15 residues. Germline CDR1 reads SGHVS; CDR2 reads FQNEAQ. The V end was cut by 3 bases, the J end by 9 bases, with 17 bases between. CDR3 protein: CASSFGPYTKRELFF. CDR3 DNA: TGTGCCAGCAGCTTCGGGCCGTATACAAAACGGGAGCTGTTTTTT.

Only a few counts were recorded for this clonotype. The chain joins TRBV7-2 to TRBJ2-7; D might be TRBD2 (6 bases). Per germline, CDR1 SGHTA and CDR2 FQGNSA. V was trimmed by 1 base and J by 1 base, leaving 8 bases between them. This CDR3 has 14 residues. The CDR3 is CASSLVLASYEQYF. Written as DNA, the CDR3 is TGTGCCAGCAGCTTAGTACTAGCTTCCTACGAGCAGTACTTC.

With regard to this clonotype: One junction end does not reproduce the germline sequence, and a read error may be involved. The V and J genes are TRBV12-3 or TRBV12-4 and TRBJ2-3, with unresolved D. The CDR3 has 11 residues. CDR3 DNA: TGTGTCAGCAGGTCGACCTATACGCAGTATTTT. Amino acids: CVSRSTYTQYF.

Many counts were recorded for this clonotype. The chain couples TRBV28 to TRBJ1-4, with D maybe TRBD1 (6 bases). Germline V gives CDR1 MDHEN, CDR2 SYDVKM. This CDR3 has 14 amino acids. Trimming cost V 6 bases and J 0 bases, with 8 bases left between them. CDR3 nucleotides: TGTGCCAGCAGCCGGACAGCAACTAATGAAAAACTGTTTTTT. Its protein is CASSRTATNEKLFF.

This clonotype was recorded at least ten times. The chain has TRBV7-9 and TRBJ2-3; possibly TRBD2 for D (5 bases). The CDR3 consists of 16 residues. V was trimmed by 2 bases and J by 5 bases, leaving 17 bases between them. Per the germline V gene, CDR1 is SEHNR and CDR2 is FQNEAQ (reference sequence). CDR3 sequence (DNA): TGTGCCAGCAGCTTAAGTCAAGCGGTGTTAAAAGATACGCAGTATTTT. It specifies CASSLSQAVLKDTQYF.

This clonotype was recorded a few times. The chain couples TRBV6-5 to TRBJ1-4; TRBD1 matches at 7 bases. The CDR3 spans 14 residues. V shed 6 bases and J 8 bases; nucleotides not matched to a gene: 9. The V gene's germline CDR1 is MNHEY and CDR2 SVGAGI. The CDR3 bases are TGTGCCAGCAGCAGAACCGGGACAGCCGAAAAACTGTTTTTT. As protein: CASSRTGTAEKLFF.